This TCR beta chain appears in the sequencing data of a study of blood T cell repertoires in COVID-19. This CDR3 is 13 amino acids long. J lost 7 bases, V lost 4 bases, and 5 bases had no gene match. The method was immunoSEQ multiplex PCR; TCRdb's version includes in-frame clones alone and lacks a portion of them. The table has 150,000 to 200,000 clones, 65% to 85% seen once. The sequenced sample was peripheral blood. The receptor comes from a human donor with acute or convalescent COVID-19. The donor label of this sample is uncertain. The gene calls are TRBV12-3 or TRBV12-4 and TRBJ2-7, with 9 positions matching TRBD2. CDR3 sequence reads: CASSSSGGREQYF. The CDR3 DNA sequence: TGTGCCAGCAGTTCCAGCGGGGGGCGAGAGCAGTACTTC.